This T cell receptor (beta chain) stems from a study of cytomegalovirus exposure and HLA in healthy donors. PCR primers comprised 60 Vbeta and 13 Jbeta primers. Generated by immunoSEQ multiplex PCR, the TCRdb table keeps only in-frame clones and is missing some. Of over 100,000 clones in the sample, roughly 80% were seen once. This clone appeared a single time. The CDR3 has 15 residues. Trimming took 2 bases from V and 4 from J, leaving 15 bases between them. Germline lookup yields CDR1 MGHRA and CDR2 YSYEKL. The chain is built from TRBV4-1 and TRBJ2-7, with D perhaps TRBD1 (6 bases). The sequence was obtained from a woman aged 45 to 65 in good health and CMV-seropositive. Material for sequencing was PBMCs. In nucleotides, the CDR3 is TGCGCCAGCAGCCAAACGGTACAGGGTGGTTACGAGCAGTACTTC. Translated, it gives CASSQTVQGGYEQYF.